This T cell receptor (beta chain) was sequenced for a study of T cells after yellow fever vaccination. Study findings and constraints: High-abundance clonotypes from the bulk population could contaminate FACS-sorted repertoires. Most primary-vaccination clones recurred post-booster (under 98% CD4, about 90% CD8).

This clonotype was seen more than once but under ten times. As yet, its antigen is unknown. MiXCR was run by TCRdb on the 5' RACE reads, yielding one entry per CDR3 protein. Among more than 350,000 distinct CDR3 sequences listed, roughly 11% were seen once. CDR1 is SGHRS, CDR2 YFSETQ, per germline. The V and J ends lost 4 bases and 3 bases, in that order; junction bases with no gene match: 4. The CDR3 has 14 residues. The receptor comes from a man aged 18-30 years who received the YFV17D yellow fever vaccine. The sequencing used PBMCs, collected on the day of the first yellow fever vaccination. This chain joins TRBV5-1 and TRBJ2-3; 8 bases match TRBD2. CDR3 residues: CASSDPGGTDTQYF. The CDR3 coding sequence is TGCGCCAGCAGCGACCCGGGGGGGACAGATACGCAGTATTTT.